What follows are 13 T cell receptor beta chains derived from one specimen sequenced in a study of CD8+CD57+ T cells in acquired aplastic anemia (dated by TCRdb to between 2017 and 2018). TCRdb shows the sequencer as Illumina HiSeq 2000. Genomic DNA served as template for TCR beta VDJ combination and CDR3 sequence profiling. Using fastp at Q25 and MiXCR, TCRdb reprocessed the public reads and kept productive beta chains. CDR3 protein duplicates are merged, each entry listing the most common genes and DNA. The sample table records roughly 170,000 distinct CDR3 sequences; around 50% of these occur just once. Of the sample, roughly 13% is held by the ten largest clones. Expansion of CD8+CD57+ cells had been shown by flow cytometry in the patients chosen for sequencing. Material: sorted CD4+, CD8+, or CD8+CD57+ T cells (not recorded which) from PBMCs. These receptors were obtained from a human donor with aplastic anemia.

Turning to this clonotype: This may arise from a read error, as a much more abundant clone is one base away. It is likely a read error, because the conserved phenylalanine at the end of the CDR3 is missing. The genes are TRBV5-4 and TRBJ1-1; no firm D call. The CDR3 consists of 16 residues. CDR1 is SGHNT, CDR2 YYREEE, per germline (reference sequence). The ends were cut back, 3 bases at V and 0 bases at J, with 15 bases in the middle. CDR3 amino acids: CASSSSGDKMNTEAFS. The CDR3 DNA sequence: TGTGCCAGCAGCTCCTCAGGCGACAAAATGAACACTGAAGCTTTCTCT.

V gene TRBV7-9 combines with J gene TRBJ1-1; possible D gene TRBD1, 5 bases. The CDR3 runs 15 residues. V lost 2 bases to trimming and J lost 4 bases, with 14 bases between them. Germline lookup yields CDR1 SEHNR and CDR2 FQNEAQ (reference sequence). Written as DNA, the CDR3 is TGTGCCAGCAGCTTAAGGGAAAGGGGAGGCACTGAAGCTTTCTTT. It yields the protein CASSLRERGGTEAFF.

This clonotype was detected a few times. This chain connects TRBV24-1 to TRBJ2-1, with 7 bases matching TRBD1. Germline CDR1 KGHDR, CDR2 SFDVKD. The V gene end was trimmed by 10 bases and the J gene end by 7 bases; junction bases not matched to a gene: 15. The CDR3 spans 15 residues. The CDR3: CATAATGSGLNEQFF. The CDR3 nucleotides are TGTGCCACTGCGGCGACAGGGTCGGGATTAAATGAGCAGTTCTTC.

This clonotype has more than one count but fewer than ten. The chain links TRBV7-9 to TRBJ1-6, with D hard to call. CDR1 is SEHNR and CDR2 is FQNEAQ in the germline V gene (reference sequence). The V end was cut by 3 bases, the J end by 13 bases, with 10 bases between. CDR3 size: 12 residues. This CDR3 is CASSLPAGPLHF. The CDR3 DNA follows: TGTGCCAGCAGCTTGCCCGCGGGGCCCCTCCACTTT.

The genes are TRBV7-8 and TRBJ1-6, with 8 bases identical to TRBD1. The CDR3 contains 17 residues. Per the germline V gene, CDR1 is SGHVS and CDR2 is FQNEAQ. J was trimmed by 9 bases and V by 5 bases; bases with no gene match: 15. DNA for the CDR3: TGTGCCAGCAGCCTCCTATTATCAGGACAGGGTATTTCACCCCTCCACTTT. This encodes CASSLLLSGQGISPLHF.

This clonotype was seen at least ten times. The rearrangement uses TRBV4-1 and TRBJ2-5; a possible D gene is TRBD2 (6 bases). The germline gives CDR1 MGHRA, CDR2 YSYEKL. V gave up 1 base and J gave up 4 bases, with 13 bases separating them. This CDR3 region has 15 residues. CDR3 loop: CASSQVSGGGETQYF. CDR3 bases: TGCGCCAGCAGCCAAGTCTCCGGGGGAGGAGAGACCCAGTACTTC.

The chain employs TRBV2 and TRBJ2-3, with 10 bases aligning to TRBD2. The CDR3 covers 15 residues. The germline gives CDR1 SNHLY, CDR2 FYNNEI. J lost 2 bases, V lost 8 bases, and 7 bases had no gene match. CDR3 bases: TGTGCCAGCGGGGCCGGGACTAGCGTCACAGATACGCAGTATTTT. It translates to CASGAGTSVTDTQYF.

This chain uses TRBV15 with TRBJ1-1; D ambiguous. V was pared by 3 bases and J by 6 bases, with 17 bases between. Germline assignment: CDR1 LNHNV and CDR2 YYDKDF (reference sequence). This CDR3 comprises 15 residues. CDR3 in DNA: TGTGCCACCAGCAGCATGACAAGGCCGCCGCCTGAAGCTTTCTTT. Translation: CATSSMTRPPPEAFF.

The chain links TRBV20-1 to TRBJ1-6; D not certain. V dropped 1 base and J dropped 5 bases, with 9 bases sitting between them. The CDR3 loop spans 14 amino acids. CDR1 DFQATT and CDR2 SNEGSKA come from the germline V gene (reference sequence). CDR3 protein: CSARGGSDNSPLHF. Here the CDR3 DNA reads TGCAGTGCTAGAGGAGGATCCGATAATTCACCCCTCCACTTT.

The chain couples TRBV7-9 to TRBJ2-7; D is undetermined. The CDR3 covers 13 residues. V lost 9 bases, J lost 0 bases, and 12 bases lay in between. Germline assignment: CDR1 SEHNR and CDR2 FQNEAQ (reference sequence). The CDR3 spells CASSTRNSYEQYF. As DNA, the CDR3 is TGTGCCAGTAGTACCCGGAACTCCTACGAGCAGTACTTC.

The sample holds many counts of this clonotype. The CDR3 loop reads CASSGDRVPTEAFF. In DNA, the CDR3 is TGTGCCAGCAGTGGGGACAGGGTGCCCACTGAAGCTTTCTTT. V usage is TRBV2 and J usage is TRBJ1-1; 9 bases line up with TRBD1. V trimming: 4 bases; J trimming: 4 bases; junction bases outside the gene matches: 4. The CDR3 sequence is 14 residues long. The germline V gene encodes CDR1 SNHLY and CDR2 FYNNEI.

V usage is TRBV15 and J usage is TRBJ1-6; D perhaps matches TRBD1 (6 bases). V lost 8 bases and J lost 7, with 12 bases in between. The CDR3 extends over 13 amino acids. The germline V gene encodes CDR1 LNHNV and CDR2 YYDKDF (reference sequence). The CDR3 nucleotides read TGTGCCACCGCGGGGGGCGTCAATTCACCCCTCCACTTT. As protein: CATAGGVNSPLHF.

The rearrangement joins TRBV10-3 to TRBJ2-7; 7 nucleotides align to TRBD1. This CDR3 is 14 amino acids long. V lost 2 bases, J lost 3 bases, and 4 bases stayed unmatched. CDR1 is ENHRY, CDR2 SYGVKD, per germline. The CDR3 sequence is CAISEQGTDYEQYF. The CDR3 region has the DNA TGTGCCATCAGTGAGCAAGGGACAGACTACGAGCAGTACTTC.